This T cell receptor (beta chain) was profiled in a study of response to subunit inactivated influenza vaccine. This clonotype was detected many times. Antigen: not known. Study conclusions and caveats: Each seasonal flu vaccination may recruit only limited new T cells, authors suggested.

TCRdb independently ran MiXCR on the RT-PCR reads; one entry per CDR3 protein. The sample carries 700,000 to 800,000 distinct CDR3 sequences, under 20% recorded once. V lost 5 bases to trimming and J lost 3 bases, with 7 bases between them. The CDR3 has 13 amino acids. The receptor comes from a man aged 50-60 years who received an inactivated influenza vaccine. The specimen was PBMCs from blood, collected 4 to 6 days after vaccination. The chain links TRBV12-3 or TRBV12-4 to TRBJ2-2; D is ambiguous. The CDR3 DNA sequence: TGTGCCAGCAGTGTCAAGGACACCGGGGAGCTGTTTTTT. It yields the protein CASSVKDTGELFF.